The rows below give T cell receptor beta chains drawn from one sample of a study of shared clonotypes between healthy human individuals. Libraries were prepared by immunoSEQ multiplex PCR; TCRdb keeps only in-frame clonotypes and omits some of them. The data hold about 2.3 million clones, with about nine tenths observed a single time. Sequencing used naive CD4+ T cells from PBMCs. Source of these receptors: a man younger than 35 in good health. Some clones in this sample may be carry-over from other donors' samples. Both conserved end residues are part of each CDR3. Each record gives: V gene, D gene, CDR3 protein. A D gene is named only where the DNA matches it firmly.

TRBV19 | TRBD1 | CASSTDRFNQPQHF
TRBV19 | NA | CASSIVLGHNTEAFF
TRBV5-1 | NA | CASSLAPQRYNEQFF
TRBV5-1 | NA | CASSVLSTGELFF
TRBV6-6 | NA | CASSSQGEAFF
TRBV5-1 | NA | CASSLVYGSLYYEQYF
TRBV2 | NA | CASIRGTTGNTIYF
TRBV10-3 | NA | CAISDGGNEKLFF
TRBV5-1 | NA | CASSLGRGGSEKLFF
TRBV27 | NA | CASSLQWGNQPQHF
TRBV9 | TRBD2 | CASSVASGRQETQYF
TRBV5-1 | NA | CASSLGGTEISTDTQYF
TRBV5-1 | NA | CASSPVIGQVSGNTIYF
TRBV5-1 | NA | CASSLDAHSGANVLTF
TRBV6-1 | NA | CASSERATLKGNTEAFF
TRBV5-1 | NA | CASSLGWVNEQFF
TRBV6-5 | TRBD1 | CASSGRDSPFGYTF
TRBV6-6 | TRBD1 | CASSDRDGLSNQPQHF
TRBV7-3 | TRBD2 | CASSPREILAGGPWDTQYF
TRBV5-6 | NA | CASSWKTGLAQSTDTQYF
TRBV5-8 | NA | CASSSGFYREGQETQYF
TRBV11-3 | TRBD2 | CASSLDGTSGYNEQFF
TRBV7-3 | TRBD2 | CASSLTGLADNEQFF
TRBV28 | TRBD1 | CASSPDRGDSEQYF
TRBV29-1 | TRBD1 | CSVPGTVGELFF